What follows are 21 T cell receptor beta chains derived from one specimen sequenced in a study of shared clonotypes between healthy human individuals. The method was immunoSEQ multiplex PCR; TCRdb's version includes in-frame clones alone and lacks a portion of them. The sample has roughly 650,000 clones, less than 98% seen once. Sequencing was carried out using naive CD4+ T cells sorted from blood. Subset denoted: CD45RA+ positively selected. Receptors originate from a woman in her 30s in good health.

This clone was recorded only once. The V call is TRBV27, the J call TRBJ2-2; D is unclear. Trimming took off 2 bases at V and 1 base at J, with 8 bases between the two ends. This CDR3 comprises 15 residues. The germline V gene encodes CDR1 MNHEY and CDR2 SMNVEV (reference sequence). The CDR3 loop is CASSLGVRNTGELFF. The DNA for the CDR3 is TGTGCCAGCAGTTTAGGGGTTCGGAACACCGGGGAGCTGTTTTTT.

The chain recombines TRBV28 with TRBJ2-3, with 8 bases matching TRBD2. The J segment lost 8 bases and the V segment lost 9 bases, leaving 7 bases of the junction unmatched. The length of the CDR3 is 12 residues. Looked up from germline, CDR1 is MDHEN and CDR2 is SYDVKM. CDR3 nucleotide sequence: TGTGCCAGTAGCGGGGACTTCGGTACGCAGTATTTT. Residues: CASSGDFGTQYF.

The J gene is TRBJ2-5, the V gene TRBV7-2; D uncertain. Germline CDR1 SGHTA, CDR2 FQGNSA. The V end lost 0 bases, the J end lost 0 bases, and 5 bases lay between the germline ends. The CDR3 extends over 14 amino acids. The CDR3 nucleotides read TGTGCCAGCAGCTTAGCTCGGGACCAAGAGACCCAGTACTTC. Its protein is CASSLARDQETQYF.

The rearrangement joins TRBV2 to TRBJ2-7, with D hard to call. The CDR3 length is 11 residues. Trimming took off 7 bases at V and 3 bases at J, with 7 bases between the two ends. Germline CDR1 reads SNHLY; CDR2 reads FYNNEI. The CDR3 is CASKNGYEQYF. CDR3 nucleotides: TGTGCCAGCAAGAACGGCTACGAGCAGTACTTC. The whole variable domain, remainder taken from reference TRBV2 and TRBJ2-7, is EPEVTQTPSHQVTQMGQEVILRCVPISNHLYFYWYRQILGQKVEFLVSFYNNEISEKSEIFDDQFSVERPDGSNFTLKIRSTKLEDSAMYFCASKNGYEQYFGPGTRLTVT.

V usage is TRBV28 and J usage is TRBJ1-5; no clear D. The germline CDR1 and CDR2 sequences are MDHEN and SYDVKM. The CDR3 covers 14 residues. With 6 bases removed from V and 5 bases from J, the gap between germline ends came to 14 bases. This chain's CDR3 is CASSLDRRHQPQHF. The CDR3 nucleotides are TGTGCCAGCAGCTTAGACCGTAGGCATCAGCCCCAGCATTTT.

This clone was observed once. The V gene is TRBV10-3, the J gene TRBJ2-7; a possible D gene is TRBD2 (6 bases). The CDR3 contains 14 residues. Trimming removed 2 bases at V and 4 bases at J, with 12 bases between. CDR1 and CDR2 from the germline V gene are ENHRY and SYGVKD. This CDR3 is CAISELGGVYEQYF. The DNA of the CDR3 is TGTGCCATCAGTGAGCTGGGCGGGGTTTACGAGCAGTACTTC.

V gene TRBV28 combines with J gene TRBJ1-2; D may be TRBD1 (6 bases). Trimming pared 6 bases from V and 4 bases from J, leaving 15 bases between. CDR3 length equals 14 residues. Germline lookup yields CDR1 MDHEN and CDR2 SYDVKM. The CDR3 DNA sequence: TGTGCCAGCAGGGACAGCCAAGCACTCTATGGCTACACCTTC. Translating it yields CASRDSQALYGYTF.

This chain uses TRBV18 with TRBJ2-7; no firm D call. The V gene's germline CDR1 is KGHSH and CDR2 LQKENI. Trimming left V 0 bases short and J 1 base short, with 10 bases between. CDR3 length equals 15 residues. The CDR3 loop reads CASSPPKGRSYEQYF. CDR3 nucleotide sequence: TGTGCCAGCTCACCACCGAAGGGCCGATCCTACGAGCAGTACTTC.

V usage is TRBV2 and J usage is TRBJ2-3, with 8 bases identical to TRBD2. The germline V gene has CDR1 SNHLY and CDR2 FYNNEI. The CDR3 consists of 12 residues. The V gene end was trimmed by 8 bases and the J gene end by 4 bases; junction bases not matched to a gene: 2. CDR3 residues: CASQRESDTQYF. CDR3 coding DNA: TGTGCCAGCCAGCGGGAGTCAGATACGCAGTATTTT. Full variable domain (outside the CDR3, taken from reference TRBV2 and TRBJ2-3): EPEVTQTPSHQVTQMGQEVILRCVPISNHLYFYWYRQILGQKVEFLVSFYNNEISEKSEIFDDQFSVERPDGSNFTLKIRSTKLEDSAMYFCASQRESDTQYFGPGTRLTVL.

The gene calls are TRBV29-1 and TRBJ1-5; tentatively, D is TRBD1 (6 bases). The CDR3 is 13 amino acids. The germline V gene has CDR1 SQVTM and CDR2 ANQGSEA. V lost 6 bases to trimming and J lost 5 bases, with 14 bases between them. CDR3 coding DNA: TGCAGCGTAACGGACAGCTACGATCAGCCCCAGCATTTT. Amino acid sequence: CSVTDSYDQPQHF.

CDR3 bases: TGCGCCAGCAGCCCATACAGGGGAGGGAGCACAGATACGCAGTATTTT. Protein: CASSPYRGGSTDTQYF. V and J are TRBV5-1 and TRBJ2-3, with D possibly being TRBD1 or TRBD2 (7 bases each). Trimming pared 4 bases from V and 0 bases from J, leaving 15 bases between. Germline V gene lookup returns CDR1 SGHRS and CDR2 YFSETQ. The CDR3 totals 16 residues.

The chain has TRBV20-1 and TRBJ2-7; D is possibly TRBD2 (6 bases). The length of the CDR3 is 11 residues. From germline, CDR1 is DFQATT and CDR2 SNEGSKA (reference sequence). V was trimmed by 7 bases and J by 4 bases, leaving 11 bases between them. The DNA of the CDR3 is TGCAGTGTTGTCGGGACTTACGAGCAGTACTTC. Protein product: CSVVGTYEQYF.

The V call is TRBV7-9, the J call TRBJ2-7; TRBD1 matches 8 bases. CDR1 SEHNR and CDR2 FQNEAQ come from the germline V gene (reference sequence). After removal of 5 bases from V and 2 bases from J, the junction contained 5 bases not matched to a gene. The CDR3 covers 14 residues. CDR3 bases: TGTGCCAGCAGCCCGGACAGGGACCCCTACGAGCAGTACTTC. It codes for CASSPDRDPYEQYF.

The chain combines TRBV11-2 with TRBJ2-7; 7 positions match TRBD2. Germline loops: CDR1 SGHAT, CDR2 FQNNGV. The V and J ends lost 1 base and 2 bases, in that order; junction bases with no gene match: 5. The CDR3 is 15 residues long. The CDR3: CASSLGASGTYEQYF. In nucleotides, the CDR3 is TGTGCCAGCAGCTTAGGGGCTAGCGGAACCTACGAGCAGTACTTC. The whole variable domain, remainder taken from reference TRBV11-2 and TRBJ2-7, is EAGVAQSPRYKIIEKRQSVAFWCNPISGHATLYWYQQILGQGPKLLIQFQNNGVVDDSQLPKDRFSAERLKGVDSTLKIQPAKLEDSAVYLCASSLGASGTYEQYFGPGTRLTVT.

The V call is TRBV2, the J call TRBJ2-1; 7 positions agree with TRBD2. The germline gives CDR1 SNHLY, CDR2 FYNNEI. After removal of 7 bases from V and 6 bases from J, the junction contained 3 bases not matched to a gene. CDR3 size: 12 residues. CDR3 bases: TGTGCCAGCAATCTAGCGGTCAATGAGCAGTTCTTC. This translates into CASNLAVNEQFF.

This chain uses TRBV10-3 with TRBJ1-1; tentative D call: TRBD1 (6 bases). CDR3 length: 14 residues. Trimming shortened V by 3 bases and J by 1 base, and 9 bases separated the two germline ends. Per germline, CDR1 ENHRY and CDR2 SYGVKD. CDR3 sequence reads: CAISEGGTNTEAFF. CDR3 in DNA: TGTGCCATCAGTGAAGGGGGGACGAACACTGAAGCTTTCTTT.

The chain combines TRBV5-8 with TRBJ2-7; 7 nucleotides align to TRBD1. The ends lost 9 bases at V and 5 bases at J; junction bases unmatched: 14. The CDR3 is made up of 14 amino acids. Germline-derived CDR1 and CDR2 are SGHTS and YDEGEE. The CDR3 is CATNRDRVTHEQYF. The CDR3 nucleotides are TGTGCCACCAACCGAGACAGGGTAACCCACGAGCAGTACTTC.

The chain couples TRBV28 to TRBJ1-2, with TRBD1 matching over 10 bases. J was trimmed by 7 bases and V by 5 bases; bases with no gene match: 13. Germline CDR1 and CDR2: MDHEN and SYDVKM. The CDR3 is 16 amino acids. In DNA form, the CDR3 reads TGTGCCAGCAGTGGGACGGGACAGGGGATGTTTGGTGGCTACACCTTC. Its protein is CASSGTGQGMFGGYTF.

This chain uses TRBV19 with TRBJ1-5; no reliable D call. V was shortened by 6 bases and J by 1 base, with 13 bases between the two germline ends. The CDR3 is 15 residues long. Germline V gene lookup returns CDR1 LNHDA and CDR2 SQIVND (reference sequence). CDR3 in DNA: TGTGCCAGTAGCCGGACCCGGGGAAGCAATCAGCCCCAGCATTTT. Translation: CASSRTRGSNQPQHF.

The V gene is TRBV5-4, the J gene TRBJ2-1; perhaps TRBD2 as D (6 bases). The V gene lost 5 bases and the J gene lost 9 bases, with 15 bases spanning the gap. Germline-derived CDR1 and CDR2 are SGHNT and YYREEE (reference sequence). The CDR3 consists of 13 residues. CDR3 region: CASRGLYGVEQFF. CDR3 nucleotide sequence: TGTGCCAGCAGGGGACTGTATGGAGTTGAGCAGTTCTTC.

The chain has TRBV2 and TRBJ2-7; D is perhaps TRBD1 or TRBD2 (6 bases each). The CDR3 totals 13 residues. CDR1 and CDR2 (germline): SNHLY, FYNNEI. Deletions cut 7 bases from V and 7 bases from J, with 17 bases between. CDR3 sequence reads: CASIRGRVGEQYF. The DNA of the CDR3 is TGTGCCAGCATTCGGGGGCGGGTAGGGGAGCAGTACTTC.